What follows describes a single TCR beta chain. 13 Jbeta primers and 60 Vbeta primers were used for the PCR. Sequencing was performed with immunoSEQ multiplex PCR; in TCRdb, only in-frame clones are kept and a portion is missing. The repertoire holds roughly 160,000 clones, with around 83% as singletons. The germline V gene has CDR1 MNHNY and CDR2 SVGAGI (reference sequence). CDR3 length equals 14 residues. V lost 6 bases to trimming and J lost 5 bases; unmatched junction nucleotides: 8. This record comes from a study of cytomegalovirus exposure and HLA in healthy donors. The sample taken for sequencing was PBMCs. This sequence was found in a male donor in good health and CMV-seropositive. The genes are TRBV6-6 and TRBJ2-7, with 9 bases aligning to TRBD2. This CDR3 reads CASSPGTSFDEQYF. The CDR3 nucleotides are TGTGCCAGCAGCCCCGGGACTAGCTTCGACGAGCAGTACTTC.